This TCR beta chain was identified in a study of T-cell memory formation after mild COVID-19. Study-wide results and caveats: Day 15 to 85 contracting clones showed balanced CD4/CD8; later expanders leaned CD4+.

TCRdb fed the 5' RACE reads into MiXCR, producing one record per CDR3 protein. This repertoire shows 60,000 to 65,000 distinct CDR3 sequences, roughly 10% found once; its top ten account for about 1.1%. Trimming took off 5 bases at V and 5 bases at J, with 13 bases between the two ends. There are 14 residues in the CDR3. CDR1 MGHRA and CDR2 YSYEKL come from the germline V gene. In the case of this clonotype: The antigen remains unidentified.

The sequence derives from a man between 18 and 35 years old who had mild COVID-19 (a few samples of this study predate the infection). Cell type and time point are not known. Sequencing was done on a sample of PBMCs or a T cell subset sorted from them (not recorded which). The chain joins TRBV4-1 to TRBJ2-1, with D possibly matching TRBD2 (6 bases). DNA for the CDR3: TGCGCCAGCAGCGCAGGTTTAGCGGACAATGAGCAGTTCTTC. Translating gives CASSAGLADNEQFF.